This T cell receptor delta chain was captured by sequencing in a study of Vδ1+ human thymocytes. Points on this clone: Its target is unknown.

The sorted cells were CD3+ Vdelta1+ Vdelta2- thymocytes from alphabeta-depleted thymus. Extracted RNA was reverse transcribed into cDNA. Multiplex PCR used pooled V-gene forward primers and a constant-region reverse primer to amplify CDR3s. TCRdb re-processed the multiplex PCR reads via CATT. The data contain about 75,000 delta-chain clones, approximately 30% of them singletons. Deletions cut 4 bases from V and 0 bases from J, with 15 bases between. CDR1 is TVYSNPD and CDR2 is GDNSRS in the germline V gene (reference sequence). This CDR3 region has 14 residues. General study findings and limits: The authors advised highly purified populations and single-cell validation. In the thymus, TRG and TRD repertoires looked highly polyclonal with Gaussian CDR3 lengths. Unlike peripheral blood Vdelta1+ controls, thymic delta-chain sequences included approximately 21% Vdelta2 and few Vdelta3.

The J gene is TRDJ1, the V gene TRDV3; unclear D gene. This clonotype was obtained from a boy in the first two years of life who had congenital heart surgery. Sequences were obtained from Vdelta1+ gamma-delta thymocytes from the thymus. Sample subset: FACS-sorted CD3+ TCRalphabeta- TCRVdelta1+ TCRVdelta2- thymocytes. The CDR3 bases are TGTGCCTGTAAAGGTTTACGGTACACCGATAAACTCATCTTT. Translated, it gives CACKGLRYTDKLIF.